This T cell receptor beta chain was profiled in a study of blood T cell repertoires in COVID-19. Study summary: The study drew acute and convalescent COVID-19 samples from the United States, Italy and Spain.

In the original workflow: From reference gene primer amplification, estimates of nucleated cell counts were derived. Clones were sequenced by immunoSEQ multiplex PCR, and TCRdb holds only the in-frame ones, with some missing. Clone size and V and J calls were adopted from that table, with D and trimming inferred from the DNA. Among approximately 70,000 clones listed, about 80% were seen once. Germline V gene lookup returns CDR1 LNHDA and CDR2 SQIVND (reference sequence). The CDR3 has 17 residues. V was shortened by 1 base and J by 3 bases, with 18 bases between the two germline ends. This TCR derives from a woman aged 55 to 70 with acute or convalescent COVID-19. The V call is TRBV19, the J call TRBJ1-1; a possible D gene is TRBD1 (6 bases). The sequenced material came from peripheral blood. The CDR3 bases are TGTGCCAGTAGTATAGCTCGCCTCCGGGACACCTACACTGAAGCTTTCTTT. It codes for CASSIARLRDTYTEAFF.